The entry below gives a single TCR beta chain sequence along with its context. The antigen is not known. The sample comes from a study of a mutant IDH1 vaccine in newly diagnosed glioma. The overall study: Patients under treatment included around 60% males and around 38% females and had a mean age of approximately 43 years. It was radiotherapy, temozolomide, or both that patients received previously, with most receiving both.

Germline V gene sequence: CDR1 SEHNR, CDR2 FQNEAQ (reference sequence). V lost 1 base to trimming and J lost 6 bases, with 4 bases between them. The CDR3 spans 12 residues. Profiled with immunoSEQ multiplex PCR; TCRdb holds only in-frame clones, not every one. Here the sample spans about 30,000 clones, approximately 80% being singletons. General observations from the study: Vaccination elicited immune responses in approximately 93% of patients.

The time point denotes: baseline, week 1 (first vaccination visit). Described treatment: pre-vaccination baseline after standard-of-care therapy. The clonotype was recovered from a man aged 25-45 years with glioma. This specimen was PBMCs, taken from a glioma patient treated with radiotherapy, temozolomide or both. The genes are TRBV7-9 and TRBJ1-5, with D hard to call. CDR3 bases: TGTGCCAGCAGCTTAGACATTCAGCCCCAGCATTTT. It yields the protein CASSLDIQPQHF.